The 20 T cell receptor beta chains below were found in one sample sequenced in a study of cytomegalovirus exposure and HLA in healthy donors. Researchers ran the PCR with 60 Vbeta and 13 Jbeta primers. The protocol was immunoSEQ multiplex PCR, while the TCRdb copy is restricted to in-frame clones and leaves out a portion. Recorded for this sample: about 130,000 clones. Sample: PBMCs. Every receptor here comes from a young man in good health and CMV-seronegative.

The chain recombines TRBV6-5 with TRBJ1-1, with a tentative D call TRBD1 (5 bases). The V gene's germline CDR1 is MNHEY and CDR2 SVGAGI. Between the trimmed V and J ends, which lost 0 bases and 6 bases, there was a span of 17 bases. CDR3 size: 16 residues. The CDR3 DNA is TGTGCCAGCAGTTACTCCCACCTCAGGGATATCGCTGAAGCTTTCTTT. This encodes CASSYSHLRDIAEAFF.

The chain carries TRBV7-2 and TRBJ2-5, with 9 bases matching TRBD2. V lost 10 bases and J lost 5; bases outside the gene matches: 8. The CDR3 is made up of 13 amino acids. Germline CDR1 is SGHTA and CDR2 is FQGNSA. The CDR3 region is CATAGGLGETQYF. The CDR3 DNA follows: TGTGCCACCGCGGGGGGGCTAGGGGAGACCCAGTACTTC.

Of note for this clone: In the same sample, other DNA sequences code for this CDR3. This sequence joins TRBV18 and TRBJ2-7; 10 nucleotides align to TRBD1. The CDR3 totals 15 residues. With 0 bases clipped from V and 4 bases from J, the junction kept 3 bases outside the gene matches. Germline assignment: CDR1 KGHSH and CDR2 LQKENI. CDR3 amino acids: CASSPPGQGPYEQYF. CDR3 DNA sequence: TGTGCCAGCTCACCACCGGGACAGGGGCCATACGAGCAGTACTTC. The entire variable domain, with the rest obtained from reference TRBV18 and TRBJ2-7, is as follows: NAGVMQNPRHLVRRRGQEARLRCSPMKGHSHVYWYRQLPEEGLKFMVYLQKENIIDESGMPKERFSAEFPKEGPSILRIQQVVRGDSAAYFCASSPPGQGPYEQYFGPGTRLTVT.

The chain links TRBV5-4 to TRBJ2-5; 9 bases are a match to TRBD2. CDR3 size: 15 residues. Germline V lookup: CDR1 SGHNT, CDR2 YYREEE (reference sequence). V lost 4 bases, J lost 5 bases, and 9 bases stayed unmatched. The CDR3 DNA reads TGTGCCAGCAGCCCCTGGCGGGGGGGCCTTGAGACCCAGTACTTC. Its translation is CASSPWRGGLETQYF.

The chain employs TRBV28 and TRBJ1-1; 9 bases line up with TRBD1. V trimming: 6 bases; J trimming: 5 bases; junction bases outside the gene matches: 7. Germline V gene data show CDR1 as MDHEN and CDR2 as SYDVKM. This CDR3 has 14 residues. The CDR3 reads CASRFPGQGTEAFF. The CDR3 nucleotides read TGTGCCAGCAGATTTCCGGGACAGGGTACTGAAGCTTTCTTT.

The chain carries TRBV6-5 and TRBJ2-7, with D unresolved. Germline V CDR1 and CDR2: MNHEY, SVGAGI. The CDR3 is made up of 14 amino acids. Between the trimmed V and J ends, which lost 2 bases and 5 bases, there was a span of 13 bases. The CDR3 sequence is CASSYGPESNEQYF. Here the CDR3 DNA reads TGTGCCAGCAGTTACGGCCCGGAGTCAAACGAGCAGTACTTC.

CDR3 in DNA: TGTGCCAGCAGTGAATGGAGGGGGGGAGCCTACGAGCAGTACTTC. This translates into CASSEWRGGAYEQYF. The chain carries TRBV25-1 and TRBJ2-7, with D possibly being TRBD2 (7 bases). This CDR3 is built from 15 residues. CDR1 is MGHDK, CDR2 SYGVNS, per germline. Trimming cost V 1 base and J 2 bases, with 12 bases left between them.

The chain joins TRBV2 to TRBJ2-7; 11 bases agree with TRBD2. This CDR3 comprises 15 residues. The junction had 8 bases not matched to a gene; V was cut back by 7 bases and J by 3 bases. Germline CDR1 is SNHLY and CDR2 is FYNNEI. The CDR3, as DNA: TGTGCCAGCAACCGGGGACTAGCGGTAAACTACGAGCAGTACTTC. Protein product: CASNRGLAVNYEQYF.

J is TRBJ2-5 and V is TRBV5-1; tentative D call: TRBD2 (6 bases). CDR3 length equals 14 residues. Germline V gene lookup returns CDR1 SGHRS and CDR2 YFSETQ. Trimming cost V 1 base and J 5 bases, with 12 bases left between them. This CDR3 is CASSLLGRGETQYF. The CDR3 nucleotides read TGCGCCAGCAGCTTGTTAGGGCGGGGTGAGACCCAGTACTTC.

The DNA for the CDR3 is TGTGCCAGCAGCTTTCAGAACAATGAGCAGTTCTTC. Amino acids: CASSFQNNEQFF. This chain joins TRBV7-3 and TRBJ2-1; D is ambiguous. Germline CDR1 reads SGHTA; CDR2 reads FQGTGA. Trimming left V 3 bases short and J 5 bases short, with 5 bases between. The CDR3 is 12 residues long.

The chain employs TRBV9 and TRBJ2-7, with 9 bases that match TRBD1. Trimming cost V 0 bases and J 2 bases; bases outside gene matches: 6. CDR1 is SGDLS, CDR2 YYNGEE, per germline. The CDR3 length is 16 residues. The CDR3 DNA is TGTGCCAGCAGCGTAGCTGGGACAGGGATCCCCTACGAGCAGTACTTC. It encodes CASSVAGTGIPYEQYF.

The chain recombines TRBV9 with TRBJ1-1; D may be TRBD1 (6 bases). The germline gives CDR1 SGDLS, CDR2 YYNGEE. The CDR3 spans 17 residues. Trimming pared 0 bases from V and 3 bases from J, leaving 18 bases between. The chain's CDR3 is CASSVAPPQGEDTEAFF. Written as DNA, the CDR3 is TGTGCCAGCAGCGTAGCCCCTCCACAGGGTGAGGACACTGAAGCTTTCTTT.

The chain joins TRBV6-4 to TRBJ2-2; 9 nucleotides agree with TRBD1. After removal of 2 bases from V and 0 bases from J, the junction contained 10 bases not matched to a gene. The V gene's germline CDR1 is MRHNA and CDR2 SNTAGT. The length of the CDR3 is 19 residues. CDR3 sequence: CASSDGRQGVKSNTGELFF. CDR3 in DNA: TGTGCCAGCAGTGACGGGAGACAGGGGGTTAAGTCGAACACCGGGGAGCTGTTTTTT.

Comment on this clone: Sequence at one end of the junction differs from germline and may be a read error. V is TRBV16 and J is TRBJ1-5, with 8 bases identical to TRBD1. The CDR3 consists of 14 residues. Germline V gene sequence: CDR1 KGHSY, CDR2 FQNENV. The CDR3 DNA reads TGTGCCAGCAGCCGGGACAGGAAAAATCAGCCGCAGCATTTT. Protein sequence: CASSRDRKNQPQHF.

The J gene is TRBJ1-6, the V gene TRBV10-3; 9 bases map to TRBD1. Germline V lookup: CDR1 ENHRY, CDR2 SYGVKD. The junction had 5 bases not matched to a gene; V was cut back by 5 bases and J by 0 bases. The CDR3 sequence is 17 residues long. CDR3 region: CAISRTGEGSYNSPLHF. The CDR3 region has the DNA TGTGCCATCAGTAGGACAGGGGAAGGCTCCTATAATTCACCCCTCCACTTT.

This chain joins TRBV6-5 and TRBJ1-4; a possible D gene is TRBD1 (6 bases). Trimming took off 5 bases at V and 11 bases at J, with 9 bases between the two ends. In germline, CDR1 is MNHEY, CDR2 SVGAGI. The CDR3 is 11 residues long. The CDR3 loop reads CASSNGQKLFF. The CDR3 nucleotides are TGTGCCAGCAGTAATGGACAGAAACTGTTTTTT.

The V and J genes are TRBV4-1 and TRBJ1-4; no clear D. CDR1 is MGHRA, CDR2 YSYEKL, per germline. Trimming removed 4 bases from V and 6 bases from J, with 12 bases in between. CDR3 length: 14 residues. The CDR3 spells CASSPWSDYEKLFF. CDR3 coding DNA: TGCGCCAGCAGCCCATGGAGTGATTATGAAAAACTGTTTTTT.

The CDR3 coding sequence is TGTGCCAGCAGCACCCGGCCCGGACAGGGGTCCTATGGCTACACCTTC. Its translation is CASSTRPGQGSYGYTF. The chain combines TRBV7-2 with TRBJ1-2, with 9 bases identical to TRBD1. The V gene end was trimmed by 5 bases and the J gene end by 4 bases; junction bases not matched to a gene: 11. The germline V gene encodes CDR1 SGHTA and CDR2 FQGNSA. The CDR3 runs 16 residues.

The J gene is TRBJ1-2, the V gene TRBV6-1; 9 positions agree with TRBD1. The CDR3 sequence is 13 residues long. V was clipped by 10 bases and J by 5 bases; unmatched bases: 8. Germline V gene sequence: CDR1 MNHNS, CDR2 SASEGT. This chain's CDR3 is CAITGTGWYGYTF. In nucleotides, the CDR3 is TGTGCCATCACCGGGACAGGGTGGTATGGCTACACCTTC.

The CDR3 protein is CASSARTVPGNTIYF. CDR3 coding DNA: TGTGCCAGCAGCGCACGGACAGTGCCTGGAAACACCATATATTTT. The rearrangement joins TRBV7-2 to TRBJ1-3; perhaps TRBD1 as D (6 bases). Germline V gene lookup returns CDR1 SGHTA and CDR2 FQGNSA. This CDR3 is built from 15 residues. V was clipped by 5 bases and J by 2 bases, with 13 bases between them.